This note documents a single TCR beta chain sequence. The PCR employed 60 Vbeta primers together with 13 Jbeta primers. Only in-frame clones appear in the TCRdb table, and some are missing; sequencing was by immunoSEQ multiplex PCR. The repertoire holds 150,000 to 200,000 clones, with approximately 70% as singletons. V lost 6 bases and J lost 9; bases outside the gene matches: 7. This CDR3 is built from 12 residues. Germline V gives CDR1 SNHLY, CDR2 FYNNEI. This sample is drawn from a study of cytomegalovirus exposure and HLA in healthy donors. Sequencing used PBMCs. The chain combines TRBV2 with TRBJ1-1, with 7 bases lining up with TRBD1. The receptor's source is a man between 18 and 35 years old in good health and CMV-seropositive. CDR3 sequence (DNA): TGTGCCAGCAGGCCCGGACAGGATAAAGCTTTCTTT. Translating it yields CASRPGQDKAFF.